The 23 T cell receptor beta chains presented below share a single source sample, sequenced in a study of blood T cell repertoires in COVID-19 (dated by TCRdb to the early 2020s). Library preparation was by the immunoSEQ multiplex PCR assay. TCRdb carries this immuneACCESS record with in-frame sequences only. Its versions omit some clonotypes, under half of them owing to an unresolved V gene in the studies checked, with the rest unexplained. Here the sample has 65,000 or so clones; around four fifths occur a single time. Jointly, the top ten make up more than 12% of the sample. The sequenced sample was peripheral blood. The receptors were gathered from a man aged 80 or over with acute or convalescent COVID-19.

This chain connects TRBV2 to TRBJ1-2; 9 nucleotides line up with TRBD1. CDR1 is SNHLY and CDR2 is FYNNEI in the germline V gene. After removal of 6 bases from V and 3 bases from J, the junction contained 8 bases not matched to a gene. This CDR3 is built from 15 residues. As DNA, the CDR3 is TGTGCCAGCAGCCGGGACAGGGCGTCTGACTATGGCTACACCTTC. This sequence encodes CASSRDRASDYGYTF.

The V and J genes are TRBV9 and TRBJ1-6; 8 nucleotides match TRBD1. CDR3 length equals 16 residues. The germline V gene encodes CDR1 SGDLS and CDR2 YYNGEE. With V trimmed by 4 bases and J by 7 bases, 10 bases remained unmatched. CDR3 bases: TGTGCCAGCAGCCCTTGGGACAGGCAAGAAAATTCACCCCTCCACTTT. This encodes CASSPWDRQENSPLHF. Based on the CDR3 plus reference TRBV9 and TRBJ1-6, the full variable domain is DSGVTQTPKHLITATGQRVTLRCSPRSGDLSVYWYQQSLDQGLQFLIQYYNGEERAKGNILERFSAQQFPDLHSELNLSSLELGDSALYFCASSPWDRQENSPLHFGNGTRLTVT.

The rearrangement uses TRBV18 and TRBJ1-1; 7 bases line up with TRBD1. The V and J ends lost 6 bases and 4 bases, in that order; junction bases with no gene match: 11. The CDR3 covers 15 residues. CDR1 is KGHSH and CDR2 is LQKENI in the germline V gene. For the CDR3, the DNA is TGTGCCAGCTCCGACTTACAGGGGTTGGGCACTGAAGCTTTCTTT. It encodes CASSDLQGLGTEAFF.

The chain recombines TRBV6-6 with TRBJ2-2, with 7 bases fitting TRBD2. The germline V gene has CDR1 MNHNY and CDR2 SVGAGI (reference sequence). This CDR3 comprises 16 residues. V trimming: 0 bases; J trimming: 2 bases; junction bases outside the gene matches: 3. CDR3 sequence (DNA): TGTGCCAGCAGTTACTCTCAGCGGGGAAACACCGGGGAGCTGTTTTTT. It is translated as CASSYSQRGNTGELFF.

This rearrangement joins TRBV20-1 to TRBJ1-4; the D gene is possibly TRBD1 (5 bases). Trimming shortened V by 3 bases and J by 10 bases, and 18 bases separated the two germline ends. CDR3 length equals 14 residues. Germline-derived CDR1 and CDR2 are DFQATT and SNEGSKA (reference sequence). The DNA for the CDR3 is TGCAGTGCTAGTAGGACGGAGGGGATTAGAAAACTGTTTTTT. Translation gives CSASRTEGIRKLFF.

The gene calls are TRBV4-1 and TRBJ2-2; D is perhaps TRBD1 (5 bases). The CDR3 is 12 residues long. CDR1 is MGHRA and CDR2 is YSYEKL in the germline V gene. V lost 4 bases and J 8 bases, leaving 8 bases between the germline ends. CDR3 loop: CASSRGVGELFF. In DNA, the CDR3 is TGCGCCAGCAGCCGGGGCGTTGGGGAGCTGTTTTTT.

The chain joins TRBV19 to TRBJ2-7, with 10 nucleotides matching TRBD2. This CDR3 contains 14 residues. Germline V gene data show CDR1 as LNHDA and CDR2 as SQIVND (reference sequence). V lost 4 bases and J lost 3; bases outside the gene matches: 3. This CDR3 is CASSTVAGGYEQYF. DNA for the CDR3: TGTGCCAGTAGTACCGTAGCGGGGGGCTACGAGCAGTACTTC.

The rearrangement links TRBV7-6 to TRBJ1-6; TRBD1 agrees at 8 bases. V gave up 4 bases and J gave up 14 bases; unmatched junction bases: 13. Germline V lookup: CDR1 SGHVS, CDR2 FNYEAQ. This CDR3 region has 15 residues. This CDR3 is CASSSGDRIGRALHF. CDR3 in DNA: TGTGCCAGCAGCTCGGGGGACAGGATCGGCCGGGCCCTCCACTTT. The entire variable domain, with the rest obtained from reference TRBV7-6 and TRBJ1-6, is as follows: GAGVSQSPRYKVTKRGQDVALRCDPISGHVSLYWYRQALGQGPEFLTYFNYEAQQDKSGLPNDRFSAERPEGSISTLTIQRTEQRDSAMYRCASSSGDRIGRALHFGNGTRLTVT.

This clone showed up just once. V is TRBV6-5 and J is TRBJ2-3, with TRBD1 matching 9 bases. The CDR3 covers 12 residues. The junction had 3 bases not matched to a gene; V was cut back by 4 bases and J by 10 bases. The germline CDR1 and CDR2 sequences are MNHEY and SVGAGI. The CDR3 protein is CASSWDRAAQYF. CDR3 nucleotides: TGTGCCAGCAGTTGGGACAGGGCTGCGCAGTATTTT.

This chain uses TRBV7-8 with TRBJ2-5; no clear D. Trimming shortened V by 1 base and J by 3 bases, and 9 bases separated the two germline ends. The CDR3 loop spans 14 amino acids. Germline V gene sequence: CDR1 SGHVS, CDR2 FQNEAQ. DNA of the CDR3: TGTGCCAGCAGCTTAGGTCGGGTAAAAGAGACCCAGTACTTC. It translates to CASSLGRVKETQYF.

The chain is built from TRBV2 and TRBJ1-2; TRBD1 matches at 7 bases. CDR3 length: 13 amino acids. Trimming took 11 bases from V and 7 from J; bases not matched to a gene: 13. CDR1 and CDR2 (germline): SNHLY, FYNNEI. The DNA for the CDR3 is TGTGCCGTTGGGGGACAGCCAGGGGTTGGCTACACCTTC. Protein sequence: CAVGGQPGVGYTF. The variable domain in full, with the rest retrieved from reference TRBV2 and TRBJ1-2, is EPEVTQTPSHQVTQMGQEVILRCVPISNHLYFYWYRQILGQKVEFLVSFYNNEISEKSEIFDDQFSVERPDGSNFTLKIRSTKLEDSAMYFCAVGGQPGVGYTFGSGTRLTVV.

V is TRBV18 and J is TRBJ2-5; 8 positions match TRBD1. The junction had 9 bases not matched to a gene; V was cut back by 1 base and J by 5 bases. Germline V gene lookup returns CDR1 KGHSH and CDR2 LQKENI. The CDR3 is 16 amino acids. For the CDR3, the DNA is TGTGCCAGCTCACCACAGCTACAGGGGGGTAAGGAGACCCAGTACTTC. Amino acid sequence: CASSPQLQGGKETQYF.

The rearrangement joins TRBV4-1 to TRBJ1-2; a possible D gene is TRBD1 (5 bases). From germline, CDR1 is MGHRA and CDR2 YSYEKL. Trimming pared 0 bases from V and 3 bases from J, leaving 11 bases between. The CDR3 is made up of 15 amino acids. DNA for the CDR3: TGCGCCAGCAGCCAAGAGATGGTCAGGGACTATGGCTACACCTTC. Protein: CASSQEMVRDYGYTF.

J is TRBJ1-1 and V is TRBV13; no reliable D call. V gave up 5 bases and J gave up 7 bases, with 23 bases separating them. The CDR3 contains 16 residues. From germline, CDR1 is PRHDT and CDR2 FYEKMQ (reference sequence). CDR3 coding DNA: TGTGCCAGCAGCCGAGATAAGGCGGGTTTTTTAGGTGAAGCTTTCTTT. Translation: CASSRDKAGFLGEAFF. Drawing the rest from reference TRBV13 and TRBJ1-1, the complete variable domain is AAGVIQSPRHLIKEKRETATLKCYPIPRHDTVYWYQQGPGQDPQFLISFYEKMQSDKGSIPDRFSAQQFSDYHSELNMSSLELGDSALYFCASSRDKAGFLGEAFFGQGTRLTVV.

The chain uses TRBV9 and TRBJ2-6, with 11 bases matching TRBD1. The trim removed 0 bases at V and 1 base at J, leaving 6 bases unmatched. The CDR3 extends over 19 amino acids. Germline V gene sequence: CDR1 SGDLS, CDR2 YYNGEE. CDR3 DNA: TGTGCCAGCAGCGTAGCTGGACAGGGGGCGCGTTCTGGGGCCAACGTCCTGACTTTC. Protein sequence: CASSVAGQGARSGANVLTF. The entire variable domain, with the rest obtained from reference TRBV9 and TRBJ2-6, is as follows: DSGVTQTPKHLITATGQRVTLRCSPRSGDLSVYWYQQSLDQGLQFLIQYYNGEERAKGNILERFSAQQFPDLHSELNLSSLELGDSALYFCASSVAGQGARSGANVLTFGAGSRLTVL.

This chain uses TRBV11-2 with TRBJ2-7; D remains unclear. V shed 1 base and J shed 4 bases, with 8 bases lying between them. There are 13 residues in the CDR3. Germline CDR1 SGHAT, CDR2 FQNNGV. Here the CDR3 DNA reads TGTGCCAGCAGCTTAGGGGCCCCTTACGAGCAGTACTTC. Translated, it gives CASSLGAPYEQYF.

The chain combines TRBV3-1 (or the pseudogene TRBV3-2) with TRBJ2-1, with D uncertain. This CDR3 is built from 14 residues. V gave up 0 bases and J gave up 3 bases, with 6 bases separating them. CDR1 and CDR2 from the germline V gene are LGHDT and YNNKEL (reference sequence). Here the CDR3 DNA reads TGTGCCAGCAGCCAAGAAGCCAACTACAATGAGCAGTTCTTC. It codes for CASSQEANYNEQFF.

The chain couples TRBV13 to TRBJ1-2, with D unclear. This CDR3 is 14 amino acids long. The V gene lost 7 bases and the J gene lost 3 bases, with 15 bases spanning the gap. Germline-derived CDR1 and CDR2 are PRHDT and FYEKMQ (reference sequence). CDR3 in DNA: TGTGCCAGCAACGCGCGAAATCGGTACTATGGCTACACCTTC. Translated, it gives CASNARNRYYGYTF. Filled out from reference TRBV13 and TRBJ1-2, the complete variable domain reads AAGVIQSPRHLIKEKRETATLKCYPIPRHDTVYWYQQGPGQDPQFLISFYEKMQSDKGSIPDRFSAQQFSDYHSELNMSSLELGDSALYFCASNARNRYYGYTFGSGTRLTVV.

J is TRBJ1-3 and V is TRBV19, with 7 bases that match TRBD1. This CDR3 region has 14 residues. In germline, CDR1 is LNHDA, CDR2 SQIVND (reference sequence). Trimming cost V 7 bases and J 0 bases; bases outside gene matches: 3. In DNA, the CDR3 is TGTGCCAGTACGGACAGGTCCTCTGGAAACACCATATATTTT. This gives the protein CASTDRSSGNTIYF.

The table lists this clone with a count of one. The chain joins TRBV5-5 to TRBJ2-1, with 9 bases identical to TRBD1. Trimming at V came to 3 bases and at J to 6 bases, leaving 10 bases not matched to a gene. The CDR3 runs 16 residues. Germline assignment: CDR1 SGHKS and CDR2 YYEKEE (reference sequence). The CDR3 spells CASSSTPGTGRNEQFF. The CDR3 coding sequence is TGTGCCAGCAGCTCGACCCCCGGGACAGGGCGCAATGAGCAGTTCTTC. Full variable domain (remainder filled in from reference TRBV5-5 and TRBJ2-1): DAGVTQSPTHLIKTRGQQVTLRCSPISGHKSVSWYQQVLGQGPQFIFQYYEKEERGRGNFPDRFSARQFPNYSSELNVNALLLGDSALYLCASSSTPGTGRNEQFFGPGTRLTVL.

The chain recombines TRBV5-1 with TRBJ2-4, with D tentatively TRBD1 (5 bases). Per germline, CDR1 SGHRS and CDR2 YFSETQ. The CDR3 is 22 amino acids. Trimming left V 2 bases short and J 0 bases short, with 30 bases between. The CDR3 protein is CASSFGTGVWGRLREAKNIQYF. The DNA of the CDR3 is TGCGCCAGCAGCTTTGGTACAGGCGTGTGGGGCAGGTTAAGGGAAGCCAAAAACATTCAGTACTTC.

The gene calls are TRBV14 and TRBJ2-4; TRBD2 is a possible D gene (6 bases). Trimming pared 0 bases from V and 0 bases from J, leaving 9 bases between. CDR1 and CDR2 from the germline V gene are SGHDN and FVKESK. The CDR3 has 16 residues. The CDR3 nucleotides are TGTGCCAGCAGCCAAGAAGTGGGGGGAGCCAAAAACATTCAGTACTTC. It translates to CASSQEVGGAKNIQYF.

The rearrangement uses TRBV5-1 and TRBJ2-2; possibly TRBD1 for D (6 bases). V was cut by 4 bases and J by 3 bases, with 13 bases left in between. There are 15 residues in the CDR3. Germline V gene data show CDR1 as SGHRS and CDR2 as YFSETQ. This CDR3 reads CASSRTGLDTGELFF. The CDR3 DNA reads as TGCGCCAGCAGCAGAACAGGGCTAGACACCGGGGAGCTGTTTTTT.